Listed below are T cell receptor beta chains from one sample, sequenced in a study of PD-L1 blockade in urothelial cancer. Data came from immunoSEQ multiplex PCR; TCRdb stores just in-frame clones and leaves some out. The profile shows 100,000 to 150,000 clones, approximately 85% of them singletons. The sample consisted of PBMCs, taken around atezolizumab (anti-PD-L1) treatment. The receptor set was obtained from a man in his forties or fifties with urothelial cancer. The CDR3 runs from the conserved cysteine through the conserved F or W. The D gene is left open where the match is weak. The size field is filled for only some rows; it gives once, few, many or a size class.

d_call	cdr3_length	clone_size	j_call	v_call	cdr3_aa	cdr3_nt
NA	13	NA	TRBJ1-1	TRBV29-1	CSVEWAGNTEAFF	TGCAGCGTTGAATGGGCAGGAAACACTGAAGCTTTCTTT
NA	12	few	TRBJ1-2	TRBV2	CASQGLNYGYTF	TGTGCCAGCCAGGGGCTTAACTATGGCTACACCTTC
NA	12	NA	TRBJ2-1	TRBV5-4	CASSLTRNEQFF	TGTGCCAGCAGCTTGACTCGGAATGAGCAGTTCTTC
TRBD2	17	NA	TRBJ2-2	TRBV14	CASSQPGLFANTGELFF	TGTGCCAGCAGCCAGCCGGGACTATTTGCGAACACCGGGGAGCTGTTTTTT
TRBD1	12	NA	TRBJ1-1	TRBV29-1	CSAQGMNTEAFF	TGCAGCGCACAGGGGATGAACACTGAAGCTTTCTTT
NA	14	NA	TRBJ1-1	TRBV28	CASSVQGSGPEAFF	TGTGCCAGCAGTGTTCAGGGGAGCGGCCCTGAAGCTTTCTTT
NA	14	NA	TRBJ2-3	TRBV5-6	CASSTTLPTDTQYF	TGTGCCAGCAGCACAACCCTTCCCACAGATACGCAGTATTTT
NA	14	NA	TRBJ1-6	TRBV5-1	CASSLGQRHSPLHF	TGCGCCAGCAGCTTGGGACAGAGGCATTCACCCCTCCACTTT
TRBD1	15	NA	TRBJ1-5	TRBV2	CASSRTGVSNQPQHF	TGTGCCAGCAGTCGGACAGGGGTTAGCAATCAGCCCCAGCATTTT
TRBD1	14	NA	TRBJ2-7	TRBV6-5	CASTQGQGHGEQYF	TGTGCCAGCACCCAAGGACAGGGGCATGGCGAGCAGTACTTC
TRBD1	17	few	TRBJ1-6	TRBV30	CAWSVQRSWDSYSPLHF	TGTGCCTGGAGTGTACAACGGAGCTGGGACAGTTATTCACCCCTCCACTTT
NA	12	NA	TRBJ2-7	TRBV7-8	CASSFRGGEQYF	TGTGCCAGCAGCTTTAGAGGAGGCGAGCAGTACTTC
TRBD2	14	NA	TRBJ2-5	TRBV27	CASSSTGTSTPGYF	TGTGCCAGCAGTTCGACCGGGACTAGCACGCCCGGGTACTTC
NA	12	NA	TRBJ1-1	TRBV2	CASNGVNTEAFF	TGTGCCAGTAACGGAGTGAACACTGAAGCTTTCTTT
TRBD2	13	NA	TRBJ2-5	TRBV6-5	CATTPGGEETQYF	TGTGCCACCACCCCGGGGGGAGAAGAGACCCAGTACTTC
NA	14	NA	TRBJ1-6	TRBV6-5	CASSEEVSNSPLHF	TGTGCCAGCAGTGAGGAGGTTAGCAATTCACCCCTCCACTTT
NA	15	NA	TRBJ1-1	TRBV9	CASSVAGGVGTEAFF	TGTGCCAGCAGCGTAGCGGGGGGGGTCGGCACTGAAGCTTTCTTT
TRBD2	15	NA	TRBJ2-1	TRBV7-9	CASSLASGGGNEQFF	TGTGCCAGCAGCTTAGCTAGCGGGGGTGGCAATGAGCAGTTCTTC
NA	13	NA	TRBJ2-7	TRBV7-2	CASSSNGPYEQYF	TGTGCCAGCAGCTCGAACGGTCCCTACGAGCAGTACTTC
TRBD2	16	NA	TRBJ2-1	TRBV28	CASQSPSFRTSGSPFF	TGTGCCAGCCAAAGCCCCTCGTTTAGGACTAGCGGGAGTCCGTTCTTC
TRBD1	13	NA	TRBJ2-3	TRBV7-3	CASQGANTDTQYF	TGTGCCAGCCAGGGGGCCAACACAGATACGCAGTATTTT
TRBD2	21	NA	TRBJ2-1	TRBV14	CASSQDRCLGKAGVPYNEQFF	TGTGCCAGCAGCCAAGATCGGTGTTTGGGCAAAGCGGGAGTTCCTTACAATGAGCAGTTCTTC
NA	14	once	TRBJ2-7	TRBV9	CASSVSPGVGEQYF	TGTGCCAGCAGCGTATCCCCGGGGGTGGGCGAGCAGTACTTC
NA	16	once	TRBJ1-5	TRBV19	CASSIESTSGNQPQHF	TGTGCCAGTAGTATAGAATCAACTTCCGGCAATCAGCCCCAGCATTTT
NA	15	few	TRBJ1-3	TRBV19	CASSIWAPSGNTIYF	TGTGCCAGTAGTATTTGGGCGCCCTCTGGAAACACCATATATTTT
NA	13	NA	TRBJ2-7	TRBV7-9	CASSFAGASEQYF	TGTGCCAGCAGCTTCGCGGGGGCGAGTGAGCAGTACTTC
NA	16	once	TRBJ1-3	TRBV28	CASSITGGISGNTIYF	TGTGCCAGCAGTATAACCGGGGGTATCTCTGGAAACACCATATATTTT
TRBD1	12	once	TRBJ1-2	TRBV7-2	CASSWTGQIYTF	TGTGCCAGCAGCTGGACAGGGCAAATCTACACCTTC